This T cell receptor beta chain was sequenced in a study of cytomegalovirus exposure and HLA in healthy donors (dated by TCRdb to 2016 to 2017). Some background on the complete study: According to an earlier analysis of a few hundred of the donors, some 180 million T cells yielded roughly 100 million unique TCR beta sequences and about 280 Gb of sequence data. An early release that covered approximately 600 HLA-typed donors contained approximately 290 gigabases of sequencing data and roughly 84 million unique TCR sequences. The genetic ancestry cluster associated with self-reported Caucasian donors included 70% to 85% of the 300 to 450 genotyped donors. The aim of the study was to test whether cataloging public T cell receptors could identify signatures of past pathogen exposure. The T cell repertoires of several hundred subjects were profiled by immunosequencing and related to cytomegalovirus serostatus. Besides the first cohort of 666 subjects, a separate validation cohort made up of 120 different subjects was used. To predict cytomegalovirus infection status, the study brought together high-throughput TCR immunosequencing, statistical association of individual TCRs with disease status, and machine learning. In a later analysis, previously published TCR beta repertoires from 666 donors were re-analyzed and high-resolution HLA genotyping was added so that TCR occurrence patterns could be studied. In the later analysis, no new phenotypic data were used to find candidate immune exposures; instead, reliance was placed on TCR beta sequences and their occurrence across donors. In an earlier analysis of more than 550 of the donors, high-throughput TCR beta sequencing was used to judge whether each TCR beta V gene segment behaved as functional or pseudogenic. Alongside the repertoire data, information on donor age, sex, ethnicity and CMV serostatus was compiled. A later genetic analysis took genome-wide SNP genotypes for about 55% of the 666 donors and used that subset as a discovery cohort. All discovery cohort repertoires had been generated using a single sequencing platform. Class I and class II HLA loci were covered by the typing at four-digit resolution. The number of donors typed differed by locus, with 629-630 for A, B, C, DRB1 and DQB1, roughly 520 for DQA1, some 570 for DPA1, and over 400 for DPB1. Four to six DR-DQ haplotypes were handled as single units for association and clustering, since linkage in the cohort was strong. Among around 400 genotyped donors of the cohort, an average of around 240,000 unique TCR beta nucleotide sequences were sequenced per donor, about a sixth of them non-productive. Results the study describes overall, beyond this receptor: In a later analysis, HLA-associated TCR beta chains showed more clonal expansion and lower generation probabilities than non-associated chains that were equally common. In this cohort, only TCR beta chains were sequenced, and detectable features were limited by the absence of alpha or paired-chain data. The classifier was reported to diagnose cytomegalovirus status with high specificity and sensitivity in both the original and validation cohorts. Some IMGT-functional V segments, including TRBV6-2 and TRBV6-3, could not be distinguished by the 87-base-pair reads and were therefore excluded. The authors suggested that the approach could potentially be generalized to other disease states and immunological phenotypes. Specific HLA alleles were associated with 15,000 to 20,000 TCR beta sequences at a false discovery rate of 0.05 in a later analysis. In vitro tests confirmed that a few of the cytomegalovirus-associated TCR beta chains recognize cytomegalovirus antigens. The only immune exposure information available for the cohort was CMV serostatus. A total of 150 to 200 TCR beta chains were listed by the study as associated with cytomegalovirus. A further reported finding was that TCR beta sequences accurately predicted the HLA-A and HLA-B alleles for most subjects in the first cohort. In a later analysis, several top co-occurrence clusters were reported to appear linked to parvovirus B19, influenza, CMV and Epstein-Barr virus. A later genetic analysis associated a missense DCLRE1C variant with V-gene and J-gene trimming of TCR beta chains, and an independent cohort replicated the association. When HLA alleles, especially DR and DQ, strongly co-occurred, TCR associations were difficult to assign to individual alleles. Because HLA typing was missing for some donors at each locus, association tests included only the typed subset. The sequencing pipeline was judged likely to have produced a cluster of highly shared sequence variants as a technical artifact. Presence/absence analyses assumed roughly uniform sequencing depth across donors, an assumption that may not hold. Across donors, most TCR sequences were observed very rarely, whereas some public TCRs were present in many individuals. Correlated functional status among segregating V segments might be attributable to linkage disequilibrium, but an unknown experimental factor could not be ruled out. A later genetic analysis reported fewer N-insertions in productive TCRs among donors in an Asian-associated ancestry cluster than the roughly 700-donor mean. According to a later analysis, TCR association rates differed among HLA loci, with DRB1 alleles showing the most associated TCRs and HLA-C alleles showing the fewest. The earlier analysis of approximately 560 of the donors excluded approximately 17 rarely observed V segments, including chromosome 9 orphons, because counts were too low. Broadly in line with IMGT annotations, most TCR beta V segments showed up in productive rearrangements about 90% or about 30% of the time in an earlier analysis of roughly 590 of the donors. In a later analysis, most CMV-associated TCR beta chains were found to appear HLA-restricted, with HLA associations seemingly driven largely by CMV exposure.

The cohort was made up of 650 to 700 healthy bone marrow donors. Cohort members were all nominally healthy when sampled, although unrecorded immune exposures were likely present. The donor was CMV seronegative and belonged to the group of 320 or so seronegative cohort members. A peripheral blood sample was collected from each donor, and TCR beta sequencing was performed on peripheral blood mononuclear cells. The Qiagen DNeasy Blood Extraction Kit was used to extract genomic DNA from the blood cell samples. Cut back by 2 bases and 4 bases, the V and J ends lie 15 bases apart. The CDR3 sequence holds 15 residues, the cysteine and phenylalanine included. CDR3 DNA only is kept here, 45 bases in frame from base 1. The germline V gene supplies CDR1 SGHNT and CDR2 YENEEA. The library was prepared using the immunoSEQ multiplex PCR assay. For the multiplex PCR, a mixture combining 60 forward primers for TCR Vbeta segments and 13 reverse primers for TCR Jbeta segments was used. A multiplex PCR assay on genomic DNA amplified the CDR3 region of rearranged TCR beta genes. The Illumina HiSeq System was used to sequence the amplified TCR beta libraries as 87-base-pair reads. On the study's bioinformatics: In a later analysis, roughly 80 million unique TCR beta chains were counted across the 666 repertoires, and some 10 million of these chains were shared by at least two donors. A nearest-neighbor algorithm error-corrected the raw reads and collapsed the reads into unique sequences, merging closely related sequences to remove PCR and sequencing errors. To assign V, D and J gene segments, CDR3 sequences were aligned to IMGT reference sequences. Each retained sequence needed at least a six-nucleotide match to both a V gene segment and a J gene segment. A rearrangement counted as productive if the CDR3 had no stop codons and remained in frame with V and J, and every other rearrangement counted as non-productive. CDR3 was defined according to IMGT convention as the region running from the second conserved V-encoded cysteine to the conserved J-encoded phenylalanine. In an earlier analysis of around 640 of the donors, sequences lacking an unambiguous match to a single V gene segment were excluded. An earlier analysis of 587 of the donors classified V segments as functional when productive rearrangements were above 56.7% and as segregating when the standard deviation between donors was above 5%. A statistical classification framework was developed to diagnose cytomegalovirus status using the catalog of TCR beta chain sequences. In a later analysis, TCR nucleotide sequences were compared against IMGT/GENE-DB human TR gene sequences so that V and J genes could be assigned. In a later analysis, CDR3 sequences and most-parsimonious VDJ recombination scenarios were assigned using the TCRdist pipeline. In a later analysis, each TCR beta chain was defined by its CDR3 amino acid sequence together with its V-gene family, and reads lacking a unique V-gene family were excluded. As a way to deal with suspected cross-contamination and a sequencing artifact, a later analysis dropped under 600 nucleotide sequences that were highly shared and had low generation probability. A later analysis calculated a clonal expansion index for each public chain from normalized within-repertoire ranks of inferred template counts. In a later analysis, generation probabilities were computed using a VDJ recombination model fitted to out-of-frame rearrangements, and the results were checked against IGoR. In a later analysis, TCR-TCR, TCR-HLA and TCR-CMV co-occurrence was scored with hypergeometric tests, and a repertoire-size bias correction was applied to TCR pairs. To estimate false discovery rates, a later analysis permuted the HLA or CMV assignments 20 times. In a later analysis, co-occurring TCRs were grouped with DBSCAN, and TCRdist sequence similarity was added when clustering was performed within HLA-allele-positive subsets. Co-occurrence clustering excluded repertoires with fewer than 30,000 or more than 120,000 public chains, plus five with anomalous nucleotide sharing. This is the immuneACCESS table as TCRdb keeps it, with only in-frame sequences that have V and J called. A part of the clones is gone; compared with another copy, unresolved V genes explain less than half, and the rest is unexplained. That table supplies the V and J calls and clone size; D and trimming were determined from the DNA. The data table for this sample lists approximately 110,000 clones. The ten top clones hold roughly 2% of the sample.

Comments on this clone: Its specific antigen is unknown.

The sequence links TRBV11-3 to TRBJ2-7; tentative D gene TRBD2, with 6 bases matching. Input material: PBMCs. The origin of this receptor is a man aged 40-55 years in good health and CMV-seronegative. The base sequence is TGTGCCAGCAGCTTACGTAGCCTAGCGAATTACGAGCAGTACTTC. This sequence encodes CASSLRSLANYEQYF. The variable domain in full, with residues beyond the CDR3 obtained from the reference TRBV11-3 and TRBJ2-7 genes, is EAGVVQSPRYKIIEKKQPVAFWCNPISGHNTLYWYLQNLGQGPELLIRYENEEAVDDSQLPKDRFSAERLKGVDSTLKIQPAELGDSAVYLCASSLRSLANYEQYFGPGTRLTVT.